These 3 T cell receptor beta chains were sequenced from one sample in a study of human T cells and chemical hapten exposure. As for time point: patch test 1, 2 weeks after DPC sensitization. Treatment specified: therapeutic diphenylcyclopropenone sensitization with weekly scalp DPC. In TCRdb, the RACE reads were re-called with MiXCR into one record per CDR3 protein. Of 180,000 or so distinct CDR3 sequences listed, approximately 14% were seen once; the top ten hold 1.7%. The sequencing used whole blood, collected in connection with sensitization to the hapten diphenylcyclopropenone (DPC). These receptors originate from a woman aged 25 to 39 with alopecia areata. Some clones in this sample may be carry-over from other donors' samples.

The rearrangement joins TRBV6-5 to TRBJ2-7; the match to TRBD1 covers 7 bases. Per the germline V gene, CDR1 is MNHEY and CDR2 is SVGAGI. The CDR3 has 15 residues. V gave up 6 bases and J gave up 2 bases; unmatched junction bases: 10. The CDR3 is CASSRGRGRTYEQYF. Written as DNA, the CDR3 is TGTGCCAGCAGCAGGGGGAGAGGGCGAACCTACGAGCAGTACTTC.

This chain links TRBV27 with TRBJ2-7; 10 bases align to TRBD1. The germline CDR1 and CDR2 sequences are MNHEY and SMNVEV (reference sequence). With 7 bases clipped from V and 4 bases from J, the junction kept 4 bases outside the gene matches. The CDR3 runs 13 residues. CDR3 nucleotides: TGTGCCAGCACCGCGGGACAGGGGTACGAGCAGTACTTC. It is translated as CASTAGQGYEQYF.

This clonotype showed up many times. The rearrangement uses TRBV29-1 and TRBJ2-4; the D is unclear. CDR3 length: 13 amino acids. Deletions cut 7 bases from V and 1 base from J, with 11 bases between. CDR1 is SQVTM and CDR2 is ANQGSEA in the germline V gene. The CDR3 coding sequence is TGCAGCGCTTTGGGTTCCGCCAAAAACATTCAGTACTTC. This codes for CSALGSAKNIQYF.